Sequencing of this T cell receptor beta chain was carried out in a study of T-cell reconstitution after alpha-beta-depleted transplantation in children. Study results and limitations: Newly produced T cells mostly accounted for T-cell counts and diversity one year post-transplant.

This clonotype showed up many times. Antigen unknown. TCRbeta library construction was performed incorporating unique molecular identifiers. TCRdb fed the PCR reads into MiXCR, producing one record per CDR3 protein. The repertoire holds approximately 170,000 distinct CDR3 sequences, with roughly 11% as singletons. The CDR3 has 17 amino acids. Per germline, CDR1 MNHEY and CDR2 SMNVEV (reference sequence). V dropped 0 bases and J dropped 10 bases, with 19 bases sitting between them. The input for sequencing was PBMCs, taken before TCRalphabeta/CD19-depleted stem cell transplant. This TCR derives from a boy younger than 10 with acute myeloid leukemia, due to receive a stem cell transplant. This chain links TRBV27 with TRBJ1-6; D is uncertain. The CDR3 DNA follows: TGTGCCAGCAGTTTATCGGGAGACCGTGAACTAAACTCACCCCTCCACTTT. This sequence encodes CASSLSGDRELNSPLHF.